This record looks at one TCR beta chain sequence and its context. It lacks a known antigen. The junction differs from germline at one of its ends, possibly a read error. The data were obtained in a study of blood T cells in healthy people across ages (dated by TCRdb to about 2015). In the study overall: In model experiments, template switching captured about one uniquely barcoded TCR beta cDNA molecule for every two T cells. Age-related changes in TCR beta repertoire diversity were measured in the study by deep sequencing normalized with unique cDNA molecular identifiers. Donors were grouped into four age groups: young (average 16 years), middle-aged (39), aged (roughly 62) and long-lived (82). To avoid experimental bias, donors of different ages were randomly spread across the sequencing lanes. For two donors (one aged 18 to 30 and one aged 80 or older), the study analyzed two additional independent replicas of 1 million unique cDNA reads from the same blood draw. Beyond this particular receptor, the publication reports: Estimates of total diversity from one million sequenced T cells were regarded as lower bounds and underestimates. Because the CMV infection status of the donors was unknown, age-related changes in expanded clonotypes may potentially have been confounded. Bulk unsorted PBMC profiling prevented conclusive comparison of naive and antigen-experienced compartments. Compared with the aged group, more naive CD4+ T cells, fewer expanded clones and increased TCR diversity were shown by the long-lived group, suggesting age selection. Observed TCR beta diversity per million T cells fell roughly linearly with age, and a significant reduction was already apparent by age approximately 40. There was a strong correlation between observed TCR beta diversity and the percentage of naive T cells measured by flow cytometry.

The approximately 39 donors, aged about 6 to 95 years, were systemically healthy Caucasian individuals from Russia. Each donor gave around 9.8 milliliters of peripheral blood, collected into EDTA-treated Vacutainer tubes. Ficoll-Paque density-gradient centrifugation was used to isolate PBMCs, with at least 7 million per sample. Total RNA was extracted from PBMCs with Trizol reagent, with at least 5 micrograms obtained per sample. Naive CD45RAhigh/CD27high T cell percentages were measured by flow cytometry on a PBMC aliquot from every donor. The library came from 5' RACE. The run used an Illumina HiSeq 2500. A second 7 to 11 cycle PCR used a sample-barcoded 5' primer and a J-beta primer mix. Each TCR beta cDNA molecule received a unique molecular identifier from a template-switch 5' adaptor carrying 12 random nucleotides. Each sample yielded at least 3 million CDR3-containing paired-end reads. The Mint cDNA synthesis kit, primed by a TRBC-specific oligonucleotide, was used to synthesize first-strand cDNA from all RNA. After uracil-DNA glycosylase treatment, a first 18-cycle PCR used universal primers M1SS and BC2_uni_R on all cDNA. On the authors' methods: Normalization of each sample was performed by random selection of 1 million high-quality reads, each carrying a distinct molecular identifier. Reads sharing molecular identifiers were discarded rather than binned into consensus sequences. MiTCR, with a Q25 quality threshold and the strictest error-elimination algorithm, was used for CDR3 identification, clonotype clustering and error correction. A nonparametric unseen species model with Euler transformation was used to estimate a lower bound on total TCR beta diversity. The public reads were reanalyzed by TCRdb: fastp trimming at Q25, MiXCR alignment, in-frame beta chains only. Every entry covers one CDR3 protein and lists the most common genes and DNA from its rows. TCRdb's processing, not the study's, gives the V and J calls here. This sample holds more than 800,000 distinct CDR3 sequences; 29% were observed only once. The ten biggest clones cover 17% of the sample.

The CDR3 starts with the cysteine, ends with the phenylalanine, and has 13 residues. Only the CDR3 DNA is retained, 39 bases long and in frame from the first base. The germline V gene (reference sequence) sets CDR1 to DFQATT and CDR2 to SNEGSKA. The rearrangement combines TRBV20-1 with TRBJ1-3; the D segment cannot be called with confidence. The sequence was obtained from a woman older than 75 in good health. Input material: blood. The CDR3 sequence is CSARRFSRNTIYF. The sequence in DNA is TGCAGTGCTAGAAGGTTCTCTAGAAACACCATATATTTT.